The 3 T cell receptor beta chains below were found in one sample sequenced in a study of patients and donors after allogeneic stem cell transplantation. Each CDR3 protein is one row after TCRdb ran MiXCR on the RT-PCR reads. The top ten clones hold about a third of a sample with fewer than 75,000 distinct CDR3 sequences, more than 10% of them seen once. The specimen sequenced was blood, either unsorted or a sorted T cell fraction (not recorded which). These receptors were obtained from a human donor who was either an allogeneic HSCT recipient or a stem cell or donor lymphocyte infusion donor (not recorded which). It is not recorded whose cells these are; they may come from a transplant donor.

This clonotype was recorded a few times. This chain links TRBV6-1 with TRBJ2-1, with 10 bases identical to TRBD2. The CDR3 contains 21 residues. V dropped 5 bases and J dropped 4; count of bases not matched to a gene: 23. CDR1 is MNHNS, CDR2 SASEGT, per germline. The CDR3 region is CASSKQGVLKREGFPYNEQFF. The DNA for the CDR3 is TGTGCCAGCAGTAAACAGGGGGTATTGAAGCGGGAGGGCTTCCCTTACAATGAGCAGTTCTTC.

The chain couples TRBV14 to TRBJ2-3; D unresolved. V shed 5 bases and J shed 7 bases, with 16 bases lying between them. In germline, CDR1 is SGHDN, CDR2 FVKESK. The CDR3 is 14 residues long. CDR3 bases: TGTGCCAGCAGCAATCCACCGACGGAAAATACGCAGTATTTT. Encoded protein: CASSNPPTENTQYF. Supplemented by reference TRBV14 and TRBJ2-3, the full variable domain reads EAGVTQFPSHSVIEKGQTVTLRCDPISGHDNLYWYRRVMGKEIKFLLHFVKESKQDESGMPNNRFLAERTGGTYSTLKVQPAELEDSGVYFCASSNPPTENTQYFGPGTRLTVL.

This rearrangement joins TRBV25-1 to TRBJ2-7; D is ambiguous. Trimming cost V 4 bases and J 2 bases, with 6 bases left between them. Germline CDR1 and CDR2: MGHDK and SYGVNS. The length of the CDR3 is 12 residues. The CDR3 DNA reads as TGTGCCAGCAGTGTCAGCCCCTACGAGCAGTACTTC. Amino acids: CASSVSPYEQYF.